This TCR beta chain stems from a study of post-analysis software for immune sequencing data. Whole-study results and caveats: Elevated frequency relative to controls characterized four or five TRBV segments in patients, TRBV5-6, TRBV5-1 and TRBV20-1 among them. F measure grouped same-batch samples tightly together.

Tagging with unique molecular identifiers was a feature of the TCR beta cDNA libraries. cDNA molecules numbering 400,000 to 550,000 came from roughly 1 to 10 million T cells. TCRdb reprocessed the PCR reads via MiXCR and lists one record per CDR3 protein. The sample lists 400,000 to 500,000 distinct CDR3 sequences; approximately 37% were seen once. Germline CDR1 reads MNHEY; CDR2 reads SMNVEV (reference sequence). V was cut by 2 bases and J by 6 bases, with 8 bases left in between. CDR3 length equals 12 residues. With regard to this clonotype: Its antigen is currently unknown.

The V call is TRBV27, the J call TRBJ2-7; D uncertain. The TCR was taken from a girl aged 2 to 9 with multiple sclerosis. Sample: blood. In DNA form, the CDR3 reads TGTGCCAGCAGTTTAATGGGCGGCGAGCAGTACTTC. Its translation: CASSLMGGEQYF.